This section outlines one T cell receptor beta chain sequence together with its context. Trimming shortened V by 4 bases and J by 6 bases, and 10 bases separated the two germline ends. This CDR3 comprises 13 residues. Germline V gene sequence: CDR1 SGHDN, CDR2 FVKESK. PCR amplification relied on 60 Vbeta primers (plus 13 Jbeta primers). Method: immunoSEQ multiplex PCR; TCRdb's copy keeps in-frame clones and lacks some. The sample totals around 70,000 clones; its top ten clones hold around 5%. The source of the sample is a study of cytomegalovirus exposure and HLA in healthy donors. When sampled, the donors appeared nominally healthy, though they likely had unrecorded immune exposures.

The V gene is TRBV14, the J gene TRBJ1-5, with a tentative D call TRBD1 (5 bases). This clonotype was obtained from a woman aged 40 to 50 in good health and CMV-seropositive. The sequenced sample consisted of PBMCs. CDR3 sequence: CASSRQGGQPQHF. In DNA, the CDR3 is TGTGCCAGCAGCCGGCAGGGCGGTCAGCCCCAGCATTTT.